This TCR beta chain was sequenced for a study of OX40 agonist ivuxolimab in advanced cancers. Whole-study findings and limits: Relative to CD4+, CD8+ T cells held more expanded clones on average.

A history of autoimmune disease or systemic immunosuppression excluded patients. On this clone: What it binds is not known.

From germline, CDR1 is SEHNR and CDR2 FQNEAQ (reference sequence). The CDR3 spans 15 residues. V was clipped by 5 bases and J by 8 bases, with 18 bases between them. Clones were sequenced by immunoSEQ multiplex PCR, and TCRdb holds only the in-frame ones, with some missing. The sample has about 91,000 clones, around 85% seen once. The V and J genes are TRBV7-9 and TRBJ1-4; TRBD1 might be the D (5 bases). The receptor's source is an adult with an advanced solid tumor such as melanoma, head and neck, liver or kidney cancer. This sample comprised CD4+ or CD8+ T cells sorted from blood, obtained in a trial of the OX40 agonist ivuxolimab. CDR3 nucleotides: TGTGCCAGCAGCCCCCTGGGGCAGGGCTGGGAAAAACTGTTTTTT. It is translated as CASSPLGQGWEKLFF.